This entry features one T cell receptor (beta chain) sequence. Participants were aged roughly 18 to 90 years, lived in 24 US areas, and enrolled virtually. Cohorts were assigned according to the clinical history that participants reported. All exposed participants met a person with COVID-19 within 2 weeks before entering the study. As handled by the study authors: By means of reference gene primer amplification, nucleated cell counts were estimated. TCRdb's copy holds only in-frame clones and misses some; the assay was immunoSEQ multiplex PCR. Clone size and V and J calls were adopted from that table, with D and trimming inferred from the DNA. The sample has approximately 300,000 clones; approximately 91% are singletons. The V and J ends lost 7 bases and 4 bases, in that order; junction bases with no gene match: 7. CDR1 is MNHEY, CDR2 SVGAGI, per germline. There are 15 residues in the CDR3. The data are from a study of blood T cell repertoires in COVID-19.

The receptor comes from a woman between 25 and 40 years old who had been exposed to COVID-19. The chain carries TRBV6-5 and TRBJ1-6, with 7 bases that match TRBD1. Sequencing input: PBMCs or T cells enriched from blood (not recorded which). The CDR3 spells CASNAETGYNSPLHF. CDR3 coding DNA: TGTGCCAGCAACGCGGAGACAGGGTATAATTCACCCCTCCACTTT.